The rows below give T cell receptor beta chains drawn from one sample of a study of beta chain features in type 1 diabetes. The method was immunoSEQ multiplex PCR; TCRdb's version includes in-frame clones alone and lacks a portion of them. Among 810,000 or so clones listed, roughly a sixth were seen once. The sample consisted of naive CD4+ T cells from blood. These receptors were collected from a woman aged 18-29 years in good health. The CDR3 runs from the conserved cysteine through the conserved F or W. Each record gives: J gene, clone size, V gene, D gene, CDR3 protein, CDR3 DNA. D genes are given only for firm matches. For some rows the clone size is stated as once, few or many, or as a class when expanded; others skip it.

>TRBJ1-4|NA|TRBV6-6|NA
CASSDAGRGEKLFF
TGTGCCAGCAGTGATGCAGGGAGAGGAGAAAAACTGTTTTTT
>TRBJ2-1|few|TRBV19|TRBD1
CASSIVRTGGNEQFF
TGTGCCAGTAGTATCGTCAGGACAGGGGGCAATGAGCAGTTCTTC
>TRBJ2-1|few|TRBV6-5|NA
CASSYPGLSYNEQFF
TGTGCCAGCAGTTACCCGGGACTTTCCTACAATGAGCAGTTCTTC
>TRBJ2-7|few|TRBV10-3|NA
CAISAGAESAEQYF
TGTGCCATCAGTGCCGGGGCCGAGAGTGCCGAGCAGTACTTC
>TRBJ1-5|NA|TRBV7-2|NA
CASSQQTDSNQPQHF
TGTGCCAGCAGCCAGCAGACAGATAGCAATCAGCCCCAGCATTTT
>TRBJ2-4|few|TRBV28|TRBD2
CASKHSRLARLAKNIQYF
TGTGCCAGCAAACATAGCCGACTAGCACGTCTAGCCAAAAACATTCAGTACTTC
>TRBJ2-5|few|TRBV7-2|TRBD2
CASSPGTRSKETQYF
TGTGCCAGCAGCCCCGGGACTAGGTCTAAAGAGACCCAGTACTTC
>TRBJ2-1|NA|TRBV5-1|NA
CASSLAAGDNEQFF
TGCGCCAGCAGCTTGGCGGCAGGGGACAATGAGCAGTTCTTC
>TRBJ2-3|few|TRBV6-6|TRBD2
CASSATAAGVPTTQYF
TGTGCCAGCTCCGCCACTGCCGCGGGAGTCCCTACTACGCAGTATTTT
>TRBJ2-7|NA|TRBV19|TRBD2
CASSIERTSGTYEQYF
TGTGCCAGTAGTATAGAAAGGACTAGCGGCACCTACGAGCAGTACTTC
>TRBJ1-1|NA|TRBV2|NA
CASRHPKGTEAFF
TGTGCCAGCAGGCACCCCAAGGGTACTGAAGCTTTCTTT
>TRBJ1-1|NA|TRBV11-1|TRBD1
CASSFDRGTEAFF
TGTGCCAGCAGCTTCGACAGGGGGACTGAAGCTTTCTTT
>TRBJ1-1|few|TRBV4-2|NA
CASSQDPVQTEAFF
TGTGCCAGCAGCCAAGATCCTGTACAAACTGAAGCTTTCTTT
>TRBJ1-5|few|TRBV28|NA
CASSLDGPQPQHF
TGTGCCAGCAGTTTAGATGGGCCTCAGCCCCAGCATTTT
>TRBJ2-7|NA|TRBV7-2|TRBD1
CASSFSLTGGLEQYF
TGTGCCAGCAGCTTCTCGCTGACAGGGGGCCTCGAGCAGTACTTC
>TRBJ2-3|NA|TRBV6-5|TRBD2
CASRPLAGGSDTQYF
TGTGCCAGCAGACCCCTAGCGGGAGGTTCAGATACGCAGTATTTT
>TRBJ2-3|few|TRBV7-9|NA
CASSFGRDTQYF
TGTGCCAGCAGCTTCGGCAGAGATACGCAGTATTTT
>TRBJ2-3|NA|TRBV27|NA
CASTAISGLRTDTQYF
TGTGCCAGCACCGCAATTTCGGGACTCCGCACAGATACGCAGTATTTT
>TRBJ1-4|NA|TRBV7-9|NA
CASSLNGNEKLFF
TGTGCCAGCAGCTTAAATGGTAATGAAAAACTGTTTTTT
>TRBJ2-2|few|TRBV6-5|NA
CATRGRATGELFF
TGTGCCACCAGGGGGAGGGCCACCGGGGAGCTGTTTTTT
>TRBJ1-3|NA|TRBV4-2|NA
CASSQGSGPAGNTIYF
TGTGCCAGCAGCCAAGGTTCAGGGCCCGCTGGAAACACCATATATTTT
>TRBJ2-3|few|TRBV29-1|TRBD2
CSVTPSGSSTDTQYF
TGCAGCGTCACACCTAGCGGGAGTAGCACAGATACGCAGTATTTT
>TRBJ2-1|NA|TRBV10-3|NA
CAISELTYNEQFF
TGTGCCATCAGTGAGCTAACCTACAATGAGCAGTTCTTC
>TRBJ1-2|few|TRBV15|NA
CATSRARREVGGYTF
TGTGCCACCAGCAGAGCCCGCAGGGAGGTTGGGGGCTACACCTTC
>TRBJ2-7|NA|TRBV4-1|NA
CASSWGPNLYEQYF
TGCGCCAGCAGTTGGGGTCCCAACCTCTACGAGCAGTACTTC
>TRBJ2-5|few|TRBV7-2|NA
CASRGQTQYF
TGTGCCAGCAGGGGTCAGACCCAGTACTTC
>TRBJ2-6|NA|TRBV27|TRBD1
CASSPRQGRSGANVLTF
TGTGCCAGCAGTCCTCGACAGGGCCGCTCTGGGGCCAACGTCCTGACTTTC
>TRBJ1-4|few|TRBV4-3|TRBD1
CASSQVMTGEEKLFF
TGCGCCAGCAGCCAAGTTATGACAGGGGAAGAAAAACTGTTTTTT
>TRBJ2-6|NA|TRBV2|NA
CASRGGLAANVLTF
TGTGCCAGCAGGGGGGGGCTTGCGGCCAACGTCCTGACTTTC
>TRBJ2-5|few|TRBV2|NA
CASYRTLETQYF
TGTGCCAGTTACAGGACCCTAGAGACCCAGTACTTC
>TRBJ2-7|NA|TRBV27|NA
CASSSYSGVYEQYF
TGTGCCAGCAGTTCTTATAGTGGGGTCTACGAGCAGTACTTC
>TRBJ2-3|NA|TRBV25-1|NA
CASSVYQGRGTDTQYF
TGTGCCAGCAGTGTTTATCAGGGTAGGGGCACAGATACGCAGTATTTT
>TRBJ2-1|NA|TRBV2|NA
CASRADYNEQFF
TGTGCCAGCAGGGCAGATTACAATGAGCAGTTCTTC
>TRBJ2-1|NA|TRBV7-9|NA
CASSPPGIATNEQFF
TGTGCCAGCAGCCCGCCGGGAATAGCTACTAATGAGCAGTTCTTC
>TRBJ2-7|few|TRBV6-6|TRBD2
CASSPPGLDREQYF
TGTGCCAGCAGTCCCCCGGGACTAGACCGCGAGCAGTACTTC
>TRBJ1-1|few|TRBV7-2|NA
CASSLRWGDTEAFF
TGTGCCAGCAGCTTAAGGTGGGGGGACACTGAAGCTTTCTTT
>TRBJ2-3|few|TRBV11-2|TRBD2
CASSPRLAGGLGNTQYF
TGTGCCAGCAGCCCTAGACTAGCGGGAGGTCTCGGGAATACGCAGTATTTT
>TRBJ2-7|NA|TRBV4-3|TRBD2
CASSRLHGLAGDYEQYF
TGCGCCAGCAGCCGCCTCCATGGACTAGCGGGAGACTACGAGCAGTACTTC
>TRBJ1-5|NA|TRBV7-2|NA
CASSPTGDQPQHF
TGTGCCAGCAGCCCCACGGGGGATCAGCCCCAGCATTTT
>TRBJ2-5|few|TRBV7-2|TRBD2
CASSLGPGGAGETQYF
TGTGCCAGCAGCTTAGGACCGGGAGGAGCGGGAGAGACCCAGTACTTC
>TRBJ2-7|NA|TRBV7-2|NA
CASSLISGEQYF
TGTGCCAGCAGCTTAATATCTGGAGAGCAGTACTTC
>TRBJ2-5|few|TRBV11-1|NA
CASSVTGVIGPQYF
TGTGCCAGCAGCGTGACAGGAGTAATCGGGCCCCAGTACTTC
>TRBJ1-2|few|TRBV5-8|NA
CASSLLQRGYTF
TGTGCCAGCAGCTTGCTTCAGAGAGGCTACACCTTC
>TRBJ1-3|NA|TRBV21-1|NA
CASSKRGDRSSGNTIYF
TGTGCCAGCAGCAAGAGGGGGGACAGGAGCTCTGGAAACACCATATATTTT
>TRBJ1-1|NA|TRBV6-5|NA
CASSYSSAAEAFF
TGTGCCAGCAGTTACTCGAGCGCAGCCGAAGCTTTCTTT
>TRBJ1-1|few|TRBV7-9|NA
CASSLGQFAEAFF
TGTGCCAGCAGCTTAGGACAGTTCGCTGAAGCTTTCTTT
>TRBJ2-3|few|TRBV7-9|NA
CASSPFSAGRRFTDTQYF
TGTGCCAGCAGCCCATTTTCCGCGGGGCGGAGATTCACAGATACGCAGTATTTT